These 10 T cell receptor beta chains originate from one sample sequenced in a study of cytomegalovirus exposure and HLA in healthy donors. This PCR relied on a set of 60 Vbeta primers and 13 Jbeta primers. TCRdb's table, derived via immunoSEQ multiplex PCR, lists solely in-frame clones and lacks some. Of approximately 110,000 clones in the sample, over 60% were seen once. The sample was PBMCs. These receptors came from a woman in her thirties in good health and CMV-seronegative.

The chain uses TRBV7-8 and TRBJ2-7, with 11 bases fitting TRBD2. Trimming cost V 3 bases and J 3 bases; bases outside gene matches: 7. Looked up from germline, CDR1 is SGHVS and CDR2 is FQNEAQ. The CDR3 has 16 amino acids. The DNA of the CDR3 is TGTGCCAGCAGCTTTCAAGGACTAGCGGGCGACTACGAGCAGTACTTC. It specifies CASSFQGLAGDYEQYF. Full variable domain (remainder filled in from reference TRBV7-8 and TRBJ2-7): GAGVSQSPRYKVAKRGQDVALRCDPISGHVSLFWYQQALGQGPEFLTYFQNEAQLDKSGLPSDRFFAERPEGSVSTLKIQRTQQEDSAVYLCASSFQGLAGDYEQYFGPGTRLTVT.

The gene calls are TRBV7-8 and TRBJ1-5, with D unresolved. This CDR3 has 15 residues. Germline CDR1 and CDR2: SGHVS and FQNEAQ. V shed 0 bases and J shed 2 bases, with 8 bases lying between them. CDR3: CASSLAGEGNQPQHF. In DNA form, the CDR3 reads TGTGCCAGCAGCTTAGCGGGCGAAGGCAATCAGCCCCAGCATTTT.

Here the CDR3 DNA reads TGTGCCTGGAGTGTACCTGGACAGGGGGCCTGGGAAGCTTTCTTT. It specifies CAWSVPGQGAWEAFF. J is TRBJ1-1 and V is TRBV30, with 11 bases identical to TRBD1. The CDR3 length is 15 residues. The germline gives CDR1 GTSNPN, CDR2 SVGIG (reference sequence). V shed 0 bases and J 8 bases; nucleotides not matched to a gene: 8.

This rearrangement joins TRBV19 to TRBJ2-7; the D gene is possibly TRBD1 (5 bases). Trimming removed 11 bases at V and 2 bases at J, with 13 bases between. Germline CDR1 is LNHDA and CDR2 is SQIVND (reference sequence). This CDR3 region has 12 residues. The CDR3 protein is CASSDMTYEQYF. The CDR3 coding sequence is TGTGCCTCCTCGGACATGACCTACGAGCAGTACTTC.

The chain uses TRBV15 and TRBJ1-4, with D possibly TRBD1 on 6 matching bases. The CDR3 has 16 residues. The germline gives CDR1 LNHNV, CDR2 YYDKDF (reference sequence). Trimming took 0 bases from V and 7 from J, leaving 15 bases between them. The CDR3 loop reads CATSRDRRGLGEKLFF. The CDR3 region has the DNA TGTGCCACCAGCAGAGATCGGCGGGGGCTGGGTGAAAAACTGTTTTTT.

This sequence joins TRBV28 and TRBJ1-1; weak D call: TRBD1 (6 bases). Trimming shortened V by 4 bases and J by 9 bases, and 12 bases separated the two germline ends. The CDR3 sequence is 12 residues long. Germline loops: CDR1 MDHEN, CDR2 SYDVKM. CDR3 loop: CASSSDRNKAFF. The CDR3 DNA sequence: TGTGCCAGCAGTTCGGACAGAAACAAAGCTTTCTTT.

Only one count was recorded for this clone. The V and J genes are TRBV7-3 and TRBJ2-1; 7 bases align to TRBD2. Germline values: CDR1 SGHTA, CDR2 FQGTGA. The CDR3 contains 16 residues. V shed 5 bases, J shed 2 bases, and the junction held 9 bases outside the gene matches. CDR3 coding DNA: TGTGCCAGCAGCCCTGCCAGGCTAGCGGCCTACAATGAGCAGTTCTTC. Amino acid sequence: CASSPARLAAYNEQFF.

This sequence joins TRBV10-3 and TRBJ1-1; the D gene is possibly TRBD1 (5 bases). Germline CDR1 and CDR2: ENHRY and SYGVKD. The CDR3 sequence is 14 residues long. The ends were cut back, 6 bases at V and 1 base at J, with 12 bases in the middle. CDR3 in DNA: TGTGCCATCAGGCCGGGACTCCCGAACACTGAAGCTTTCTTT. Encoded protein: CAIRPGLPNTEAFF.

V and J are TRBV7-2 and TRBJ2-1; 7 bases align to TRBD1. Germline V gene sequence: CDR1 SGHTA, CDR2 FQGNSA. This CDR3 region has 15 residues. V lost 5 bases and J lost 3; bases outside the gene matches: 7. CDR3 residues: CASSPRQGDYNEQFF. Written as DNA, the CDR3 is TGTGCCAGCAGCCCACGACAGGGAGACTACAATGAGCAGTTCTTC.

The chain recombines TRBV25-1 with TRBJ1-1; D ambiguous. From germline, CDR1 is MGHDK and CDR2 SYGVNS. V was shortened by 6 bases and J by 2 bases, with 4 bases between the two germline ends. CDR3 length: 11 residues. CDR3 region: CASRLNTEAFF. Written as DNA, the CDR3 is TGTGCCAGCAGATTAAACACTGAAGCTTTCTTT.